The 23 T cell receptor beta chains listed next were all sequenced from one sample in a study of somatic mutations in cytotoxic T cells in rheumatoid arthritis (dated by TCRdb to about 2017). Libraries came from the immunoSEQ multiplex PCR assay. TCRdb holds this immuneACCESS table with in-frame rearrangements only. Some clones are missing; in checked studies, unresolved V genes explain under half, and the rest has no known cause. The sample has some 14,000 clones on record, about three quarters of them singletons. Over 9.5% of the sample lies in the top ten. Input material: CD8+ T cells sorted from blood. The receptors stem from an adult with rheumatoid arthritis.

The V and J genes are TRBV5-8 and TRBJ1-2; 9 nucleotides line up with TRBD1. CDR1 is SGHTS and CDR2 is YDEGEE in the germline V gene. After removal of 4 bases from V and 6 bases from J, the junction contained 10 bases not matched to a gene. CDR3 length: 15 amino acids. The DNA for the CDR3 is TGTGCCAGCAGCCCACGGACAGGGGACTACCATGGCTACACCTTC. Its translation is CASSPRTGDYHGYTF.

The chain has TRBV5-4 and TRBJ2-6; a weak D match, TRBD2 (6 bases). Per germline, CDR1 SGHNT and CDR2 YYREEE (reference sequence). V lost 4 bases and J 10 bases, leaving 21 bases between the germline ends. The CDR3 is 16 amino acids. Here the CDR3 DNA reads TGTGCCAGCAGCGCGCCTAGCGCACCTGAGGGGAACGTCCTGACTTTC. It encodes CASSAPSAPEGNVLTF.

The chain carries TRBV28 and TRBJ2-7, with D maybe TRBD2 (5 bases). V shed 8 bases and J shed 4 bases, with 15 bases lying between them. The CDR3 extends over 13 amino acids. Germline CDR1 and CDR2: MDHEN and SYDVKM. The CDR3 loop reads CASSGSKRYEQYF. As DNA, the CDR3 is TGTGCCAGCTCGGGAAGTAAACGATACGAGCAGTACTTC.

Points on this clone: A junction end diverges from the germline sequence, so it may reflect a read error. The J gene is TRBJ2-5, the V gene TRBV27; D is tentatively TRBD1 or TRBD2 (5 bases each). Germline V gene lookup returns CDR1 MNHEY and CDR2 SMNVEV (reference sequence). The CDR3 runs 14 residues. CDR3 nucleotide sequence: TGTGCCGGCAGTTTAGCTCCAGAGGGGAAGACCCAGTACTTC. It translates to CAGSLAPEGKTQYF.

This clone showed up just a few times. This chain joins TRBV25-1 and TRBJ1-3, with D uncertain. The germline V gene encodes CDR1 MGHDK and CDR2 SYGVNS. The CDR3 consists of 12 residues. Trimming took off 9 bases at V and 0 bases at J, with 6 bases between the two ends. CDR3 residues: CASGDSGNTIYF. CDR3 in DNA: TGTGCCAGTGGGGACTCTGGAAACACCATATATTTT.

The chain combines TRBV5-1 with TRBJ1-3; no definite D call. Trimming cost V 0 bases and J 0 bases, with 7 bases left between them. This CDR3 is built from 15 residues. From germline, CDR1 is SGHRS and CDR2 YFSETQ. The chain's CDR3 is CASSLGLNSGNTIYF. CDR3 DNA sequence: TGCGCCAGCAGCTTGGGACTGAACTCTGGAAACACCATATATTTT.

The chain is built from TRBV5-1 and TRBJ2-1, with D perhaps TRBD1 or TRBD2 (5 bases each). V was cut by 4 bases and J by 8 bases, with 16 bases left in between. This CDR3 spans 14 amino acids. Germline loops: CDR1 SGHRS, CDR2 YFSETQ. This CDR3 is CASSPGTAADEQFF. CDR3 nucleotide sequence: TGCGCCAGCAGCCCTGGGACGGCCGCGGATGAGCAGTTCTTC.

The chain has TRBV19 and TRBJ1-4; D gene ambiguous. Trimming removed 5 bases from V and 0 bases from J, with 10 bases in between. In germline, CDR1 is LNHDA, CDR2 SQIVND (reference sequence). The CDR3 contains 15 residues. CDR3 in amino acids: CASSPRAATNEKLFF. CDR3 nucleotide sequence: TGTGCCAGTAGTCCCCGGGCGGCAACTAATGAAAAACTGTTTTTT.

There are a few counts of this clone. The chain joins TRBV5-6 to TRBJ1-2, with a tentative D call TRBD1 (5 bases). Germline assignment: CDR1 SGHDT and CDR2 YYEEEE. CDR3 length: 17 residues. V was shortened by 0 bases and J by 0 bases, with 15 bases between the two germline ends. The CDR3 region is CASSLGQWGQTNYGYTF. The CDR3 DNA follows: TGTGCCAGCAGCTTGGGGCAGTGGGGCCAGACTAACTATGGCTACACCTTC.

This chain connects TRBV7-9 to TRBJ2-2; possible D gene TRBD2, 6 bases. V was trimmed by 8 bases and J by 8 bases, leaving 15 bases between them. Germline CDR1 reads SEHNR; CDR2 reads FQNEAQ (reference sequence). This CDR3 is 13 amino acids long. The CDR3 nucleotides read TGTGCCAGCGGGACTCCTTTAAGTGGGGAGCTGTTTTTT. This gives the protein CASGTPLSGELFF. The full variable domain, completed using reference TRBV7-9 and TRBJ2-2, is DTGVSQNPRHKITKRGQNVTFRCDPISEHNRLYWYRQTLGQGPEFLTYFQNEAQLEKSRLLSDRFSAERPKGSFSTLEIQRTEQGDSAMYLCASGTPLSGELFFGEGSRLTVL.

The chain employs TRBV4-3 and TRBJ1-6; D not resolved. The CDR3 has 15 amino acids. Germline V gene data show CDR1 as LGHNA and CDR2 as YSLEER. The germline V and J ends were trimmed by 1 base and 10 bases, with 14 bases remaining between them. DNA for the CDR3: TGCGCCAGCAGCCAAGTGGAAAGGGAAATATCACCCCTCCACTTT. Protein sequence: CASSQVEREISPLHF.

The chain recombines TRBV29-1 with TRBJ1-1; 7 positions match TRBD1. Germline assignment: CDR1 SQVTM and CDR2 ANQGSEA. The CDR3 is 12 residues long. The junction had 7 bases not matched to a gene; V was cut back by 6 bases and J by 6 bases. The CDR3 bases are TGCAGCGTAACAGGGGAGGGTTCTGAAGCTTTCTTT. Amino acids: CSVTGEGSEAFF.

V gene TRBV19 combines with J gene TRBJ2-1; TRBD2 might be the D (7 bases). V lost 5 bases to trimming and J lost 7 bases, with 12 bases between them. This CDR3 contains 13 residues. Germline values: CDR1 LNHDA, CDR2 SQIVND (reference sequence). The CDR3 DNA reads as TGTGCCAGTAGTGGGGGGGGGCGGAATGAGCAGTTCTTC. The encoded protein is CASSGGGRNEQFF. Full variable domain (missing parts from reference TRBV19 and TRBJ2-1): DGGITQSPKYLFRKEGQNVTLSCEQNLNHDAMYWYRQDPGQGLRLIYYSQIVNDFQKGDIAEGYSVSREKKESFPLTVTSAQKNPTAFYLCASSGGGRNEQFFGPGTRLTVL.

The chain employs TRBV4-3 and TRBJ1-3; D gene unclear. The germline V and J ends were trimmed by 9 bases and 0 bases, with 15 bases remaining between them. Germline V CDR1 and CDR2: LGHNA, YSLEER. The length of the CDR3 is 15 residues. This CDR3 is CASSGWLSSGNTIYF. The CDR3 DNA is TGCGCCAGTTCGGGTTGGCTTAGCTCTGGAAACACCATATATTTT.

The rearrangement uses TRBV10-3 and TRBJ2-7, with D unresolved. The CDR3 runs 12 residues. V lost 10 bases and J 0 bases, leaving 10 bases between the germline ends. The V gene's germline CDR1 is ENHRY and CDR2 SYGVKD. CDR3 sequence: CATRSPSYEQYF. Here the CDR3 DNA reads TGTGCCACCCGGTCCCCCTCCTACGAGCAGTACTTC.

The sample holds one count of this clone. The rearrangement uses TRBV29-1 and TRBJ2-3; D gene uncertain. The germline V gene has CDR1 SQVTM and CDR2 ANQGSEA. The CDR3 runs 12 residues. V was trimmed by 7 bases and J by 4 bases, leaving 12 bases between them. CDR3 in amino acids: CSADSLADTQYF. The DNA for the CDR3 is TGCAGCGCTGATAGCCTAGCAGATACGCAGTATTTT.

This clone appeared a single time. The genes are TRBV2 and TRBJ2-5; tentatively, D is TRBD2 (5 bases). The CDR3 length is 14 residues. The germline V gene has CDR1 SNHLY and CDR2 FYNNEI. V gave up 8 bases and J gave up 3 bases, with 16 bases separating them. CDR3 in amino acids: CASSEGAVEETQYF. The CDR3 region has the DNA TGTGCCAGCTCCGAGGGAGCGGTTGAAGAGACCCAGTACTTC. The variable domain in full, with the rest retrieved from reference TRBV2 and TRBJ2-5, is EPEVTQTPSHQVTQMGQEVILRCVPISNHLYFYWYRQILGQKVEFLVSFYNNEISEKSEIFDDQFSVERPDGSNFTLKIRSTKLEDSAMYFCASSEGAVEETQYFGPGTRLLVL.

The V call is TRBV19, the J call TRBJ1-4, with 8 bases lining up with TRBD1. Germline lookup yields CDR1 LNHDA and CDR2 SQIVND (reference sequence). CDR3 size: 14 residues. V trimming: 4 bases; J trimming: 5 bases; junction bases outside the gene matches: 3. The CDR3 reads CASSTRTGNEKLFF. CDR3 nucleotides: TGTGCCAGTAGTACGAGGACAGGGAATGAAAAACTGTTTTTT.

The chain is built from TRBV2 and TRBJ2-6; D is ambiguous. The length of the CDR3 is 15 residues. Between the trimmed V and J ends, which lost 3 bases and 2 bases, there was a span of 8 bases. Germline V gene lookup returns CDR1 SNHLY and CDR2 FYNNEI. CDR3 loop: CASSEVAAGANVLTF. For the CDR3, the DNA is TGTGCCAGCAGTGAGGTGGCAGCTGGGGCCAACGTCCTGACTTTC.

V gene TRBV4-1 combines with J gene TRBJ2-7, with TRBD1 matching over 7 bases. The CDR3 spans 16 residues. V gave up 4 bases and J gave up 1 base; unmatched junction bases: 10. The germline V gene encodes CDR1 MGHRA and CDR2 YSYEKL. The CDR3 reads CASSPQTGVGSYEQYF. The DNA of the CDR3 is TGCGCCAGCAGCCCACAAACAGGGGTTGGATCCTACGAGCAGTACTTC.

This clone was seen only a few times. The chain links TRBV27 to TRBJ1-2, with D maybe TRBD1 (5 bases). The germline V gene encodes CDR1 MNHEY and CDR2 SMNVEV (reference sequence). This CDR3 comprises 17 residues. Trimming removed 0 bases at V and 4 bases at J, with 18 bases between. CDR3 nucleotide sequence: TGTGCCAGCAGTTTATCCCGACAGACCCTTTTGTTCTATGGCTACACCTTC. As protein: CASSLSRQTLLFYGYTF.

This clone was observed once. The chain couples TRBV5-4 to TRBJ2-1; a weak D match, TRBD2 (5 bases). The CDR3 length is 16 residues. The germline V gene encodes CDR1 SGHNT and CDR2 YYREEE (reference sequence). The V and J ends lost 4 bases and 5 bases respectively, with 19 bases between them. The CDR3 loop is CASSPGVMALNNEQFF. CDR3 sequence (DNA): TGTGCCAGCAGCCCCGGGGTAATGGCACTGAACAATGAGCAGTTCTTC.

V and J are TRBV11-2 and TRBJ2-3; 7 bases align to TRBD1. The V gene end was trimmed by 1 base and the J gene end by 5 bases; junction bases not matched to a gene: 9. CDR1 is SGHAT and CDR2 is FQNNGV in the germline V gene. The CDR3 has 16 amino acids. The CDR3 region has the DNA TGTGCCAGCAGCTTAGGTATAGGGGGCGCAGGAGATACGCAGTATTTT. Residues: CASSLGIGGAGDTQYF.